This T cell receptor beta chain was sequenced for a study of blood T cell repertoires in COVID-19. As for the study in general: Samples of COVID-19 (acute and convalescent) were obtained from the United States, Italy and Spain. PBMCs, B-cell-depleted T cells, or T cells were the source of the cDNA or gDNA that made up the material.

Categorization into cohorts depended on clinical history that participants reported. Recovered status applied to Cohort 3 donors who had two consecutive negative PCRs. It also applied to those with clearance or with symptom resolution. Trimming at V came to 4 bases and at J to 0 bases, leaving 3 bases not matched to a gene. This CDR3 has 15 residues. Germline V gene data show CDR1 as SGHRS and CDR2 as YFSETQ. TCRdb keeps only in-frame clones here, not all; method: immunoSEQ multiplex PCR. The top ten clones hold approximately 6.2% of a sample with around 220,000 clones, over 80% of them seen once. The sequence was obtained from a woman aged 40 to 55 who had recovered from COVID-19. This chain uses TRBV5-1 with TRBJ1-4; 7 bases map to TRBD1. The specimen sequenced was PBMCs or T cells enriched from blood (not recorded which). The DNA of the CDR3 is TGCGCCAGCAGCCAGGGGACAGCAACTAATGAAAAACTGTTTTTT. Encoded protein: CASSQGTATNEKLFF. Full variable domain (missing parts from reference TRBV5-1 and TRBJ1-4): KAGVTQTPRYLIKTRGQQVTLSCSPISGHRSVSWYQQTPGQGLQFLFEYFSETQRNKGNFPGRFSGRQFSNSRSEMNVSTLELGDSALYLCASSQGTATNEKLFFGSGTQLSVL.